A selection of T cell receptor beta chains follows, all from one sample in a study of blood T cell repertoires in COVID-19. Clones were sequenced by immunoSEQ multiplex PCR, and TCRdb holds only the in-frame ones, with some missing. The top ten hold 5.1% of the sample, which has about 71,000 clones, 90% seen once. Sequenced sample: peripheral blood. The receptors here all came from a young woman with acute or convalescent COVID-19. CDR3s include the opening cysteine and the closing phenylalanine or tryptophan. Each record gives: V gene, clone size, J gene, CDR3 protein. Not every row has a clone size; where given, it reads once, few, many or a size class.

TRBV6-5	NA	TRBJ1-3	CASSSRGQGNTIYF
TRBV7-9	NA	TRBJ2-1	CASSHISGSAQNEQFF
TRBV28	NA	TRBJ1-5	CASSFLRTGATSNQPQHF
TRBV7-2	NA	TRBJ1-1	CASSLRSEAFF
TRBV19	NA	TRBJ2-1	CASSIIGGISSYNEQFF
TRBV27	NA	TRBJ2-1	CASSKGLDRGQYNEQFF
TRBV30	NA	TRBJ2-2	CAWTTQSQGGRTGELFF
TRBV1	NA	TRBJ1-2	CTSSQASPVDGYTF
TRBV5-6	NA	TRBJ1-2	CASSLGSAGFYGYTF
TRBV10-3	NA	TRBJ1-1	CATRGQETEAFF
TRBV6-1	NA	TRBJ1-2	CASSDRGNYGYTF
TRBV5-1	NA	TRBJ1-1	CASSLRGYTEAFF
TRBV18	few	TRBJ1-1	CASSPRQGETEAFF
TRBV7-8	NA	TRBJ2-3	CASSREGQVSTDTQYF
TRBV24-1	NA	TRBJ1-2	CATSDSDRTNYGYTF
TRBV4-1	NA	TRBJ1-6	CASRPLQGSNSPLHF
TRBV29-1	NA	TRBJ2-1	CSVERRGPLYNEQFF